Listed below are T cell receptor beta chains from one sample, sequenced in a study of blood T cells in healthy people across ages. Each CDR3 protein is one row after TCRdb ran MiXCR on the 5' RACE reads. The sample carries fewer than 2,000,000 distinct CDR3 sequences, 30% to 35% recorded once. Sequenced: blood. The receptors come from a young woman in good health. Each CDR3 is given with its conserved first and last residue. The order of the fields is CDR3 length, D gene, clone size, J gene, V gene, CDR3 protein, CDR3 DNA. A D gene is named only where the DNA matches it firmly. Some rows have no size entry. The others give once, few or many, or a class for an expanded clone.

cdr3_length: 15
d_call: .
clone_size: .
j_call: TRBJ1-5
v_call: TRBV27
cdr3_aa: CASGHFGRGNQPQHF
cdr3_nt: TGTGCCAGCGGACACTTCGGACGGGGAAATCAGCCCCAGCATTTT

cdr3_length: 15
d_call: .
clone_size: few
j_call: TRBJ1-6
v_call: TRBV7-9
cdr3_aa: CASSRVMGHNSPLHF
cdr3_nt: TGTGCCAGCAGCCGCGTCATGGGCCATAATTCACCCCTCCACTTT

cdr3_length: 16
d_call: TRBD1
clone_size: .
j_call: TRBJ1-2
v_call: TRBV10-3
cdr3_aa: CAISGSGRGLSYGYTF
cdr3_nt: TGTGCCATCAGTGGAAGCGGAAGGGGGCTGTCTTATGGCTACACCTTC

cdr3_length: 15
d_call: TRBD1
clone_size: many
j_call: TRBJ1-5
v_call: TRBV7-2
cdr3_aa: CASSLTGDSNQPQHF
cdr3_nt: TGTGCCAGCAGCTTGACAGGGGATAGCAATCAGCCCCAGCATTTT

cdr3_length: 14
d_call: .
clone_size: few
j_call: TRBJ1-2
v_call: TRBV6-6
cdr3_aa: CATADFPGGNGYTF
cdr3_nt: TGTGCCACAGCGGACTTCCCGGGAGGGAATGGCTACACCTTC

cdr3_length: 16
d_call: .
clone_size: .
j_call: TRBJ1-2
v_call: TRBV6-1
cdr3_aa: CASSPHPGVSNYGYTF
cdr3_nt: TGTGCCAGCAGTCCCCACCCAGGGGTTTCGAACTATGGCTACACCTTC

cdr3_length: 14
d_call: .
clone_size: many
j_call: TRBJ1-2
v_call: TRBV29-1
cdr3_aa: CSVDPGAGEDGYTF
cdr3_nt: TGCAGCGTTGACCCAGGGGCGGGGGAAGATGGCTACACCTTC

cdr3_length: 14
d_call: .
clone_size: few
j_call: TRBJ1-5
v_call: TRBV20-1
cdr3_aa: CSAREGTGNQPQHF
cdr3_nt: TGCAGTGCTAGAGAGGGCACCGGTAATCAGCCCCAGCATTTT

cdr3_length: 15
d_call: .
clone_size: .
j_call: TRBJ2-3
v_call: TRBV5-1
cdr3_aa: CASTPGSGAGDTQYF
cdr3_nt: TGCGCCAGCACTCCAGGATCGGGAGCGGGAGATACGCAGTATTTT

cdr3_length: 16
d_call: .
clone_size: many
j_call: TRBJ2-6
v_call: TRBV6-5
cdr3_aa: CASRRDGSSGANVLTF
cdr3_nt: TGTGCCAGCAGACGGGACGGGAGCTCTGGGGCCAACGTCCTGACTTTC

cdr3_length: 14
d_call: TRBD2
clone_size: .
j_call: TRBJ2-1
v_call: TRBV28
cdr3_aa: CASSTSALYNEQFF
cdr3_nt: TGTGCCAGCAGCACTAGCGCCCTCTACAATGAGCAGTTCTTC

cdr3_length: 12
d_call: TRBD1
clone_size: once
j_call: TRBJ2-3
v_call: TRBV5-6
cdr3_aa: CASRSQGTTQYF
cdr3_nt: TGTGCCAGCAGATCACAGGGGACTACGCAGTATTTT